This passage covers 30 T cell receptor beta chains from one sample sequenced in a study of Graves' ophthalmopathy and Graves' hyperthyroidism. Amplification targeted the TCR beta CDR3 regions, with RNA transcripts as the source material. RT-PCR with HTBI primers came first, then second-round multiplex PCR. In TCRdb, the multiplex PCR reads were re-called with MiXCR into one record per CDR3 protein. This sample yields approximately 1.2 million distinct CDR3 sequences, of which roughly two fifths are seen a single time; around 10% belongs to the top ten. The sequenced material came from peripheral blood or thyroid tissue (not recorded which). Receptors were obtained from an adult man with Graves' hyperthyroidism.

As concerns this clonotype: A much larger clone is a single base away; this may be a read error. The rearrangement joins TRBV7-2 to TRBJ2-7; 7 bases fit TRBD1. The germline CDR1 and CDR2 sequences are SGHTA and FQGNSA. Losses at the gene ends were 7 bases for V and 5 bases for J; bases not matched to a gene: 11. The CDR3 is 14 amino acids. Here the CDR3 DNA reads TGTGCCAGCAACCCAGGGGACAGAGGCCACGAGCAGTACTTC. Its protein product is CASNPGDRGHEQYF.

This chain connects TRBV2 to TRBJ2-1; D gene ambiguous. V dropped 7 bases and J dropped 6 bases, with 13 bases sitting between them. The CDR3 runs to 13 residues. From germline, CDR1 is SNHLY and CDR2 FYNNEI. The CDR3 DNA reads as TGTGCCAGCACTTCCACGTTAGGCAATGAGCAGTTCTTC. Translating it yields CASTSTLGNEQFF.

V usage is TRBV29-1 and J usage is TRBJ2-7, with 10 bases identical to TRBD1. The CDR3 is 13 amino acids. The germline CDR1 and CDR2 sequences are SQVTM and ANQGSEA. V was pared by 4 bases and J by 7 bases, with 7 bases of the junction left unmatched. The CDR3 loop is CSVAEGQGWEQYF. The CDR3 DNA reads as TGCAGCGTTGCCGAGGGACAGGGGTGGGAGCAGTACTTC.

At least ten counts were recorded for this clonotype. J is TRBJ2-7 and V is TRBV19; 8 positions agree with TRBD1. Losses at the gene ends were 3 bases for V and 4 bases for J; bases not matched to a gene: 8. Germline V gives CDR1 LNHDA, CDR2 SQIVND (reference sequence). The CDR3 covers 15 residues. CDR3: CASSITGGRGYEQYF. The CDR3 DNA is TGTGCCAGTAGTATCACAGGGGGAAGAGGTTACGAGCAGTACTTC.

CDR3 sequence reads: CASTRADMLETQYF. CDR3 bases: TGTGCCAGCACCAGGGCAGATATGTTGGAGACCCAGTACTTC. The rearrangement uses TRBV12-3 or TRBV12-4 and TRBJ2-5; D perhaps matches TRBD1 (5 bases). The CDR3 consists of 14 residues. The V end was cut by 7 bases, the J end by 5 bases, with 17 bases between.

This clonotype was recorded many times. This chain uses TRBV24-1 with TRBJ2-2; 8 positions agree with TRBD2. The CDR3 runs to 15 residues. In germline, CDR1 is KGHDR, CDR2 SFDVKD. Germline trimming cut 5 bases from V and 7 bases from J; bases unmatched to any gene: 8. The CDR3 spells CATSGTTSAIGELFF. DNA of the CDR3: TGTGCCACCAGTGGCACGACTAGCGCGATCGGGGAGCTGTTTTTT.

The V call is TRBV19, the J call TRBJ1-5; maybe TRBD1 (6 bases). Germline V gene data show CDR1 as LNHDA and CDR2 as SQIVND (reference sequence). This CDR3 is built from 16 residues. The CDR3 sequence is CARDHRGGGSNQPQHF. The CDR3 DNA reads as TGTGCTAGAGATCACCGGGGAGGGGGTAGCAATCAGCCCCAGCATTTT. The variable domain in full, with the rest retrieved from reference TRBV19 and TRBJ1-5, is DGGITQSPKYLFRKEGQNVTLSCEQNLNHDAMYWYRQDPGQGLRLIYYSQIVNDFQKGDIAEGYSVSREKKESFPLTVTSAQKNPTAFYLCARDHRGGGSNQPQHFGDGTRLSIL.

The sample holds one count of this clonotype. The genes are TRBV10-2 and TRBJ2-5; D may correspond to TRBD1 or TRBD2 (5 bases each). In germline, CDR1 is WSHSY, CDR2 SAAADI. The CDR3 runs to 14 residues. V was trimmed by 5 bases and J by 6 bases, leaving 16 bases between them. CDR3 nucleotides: TGCGCCAGCAGTCCCCCAAAGGGGACGAAGACCCAGTACTTC. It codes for CASSPPKGTKTQYF.

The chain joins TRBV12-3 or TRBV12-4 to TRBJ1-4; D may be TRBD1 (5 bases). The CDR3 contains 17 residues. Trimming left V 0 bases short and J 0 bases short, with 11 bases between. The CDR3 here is CASSLAPTTATNEKLFF. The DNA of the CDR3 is TGTGCCAGCAGTTTAGCGCCCACGACAGCAACTAATGAAAAACTGTTTTTT.

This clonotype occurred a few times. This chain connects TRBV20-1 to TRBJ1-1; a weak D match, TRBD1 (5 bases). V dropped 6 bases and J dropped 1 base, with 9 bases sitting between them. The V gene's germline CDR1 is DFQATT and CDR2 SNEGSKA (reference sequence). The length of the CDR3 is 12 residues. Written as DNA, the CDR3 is TGCAGTGCGAAAAGGGGGAACACTGAAGCTTTCTTT. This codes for CSAKRGNTEAFF.

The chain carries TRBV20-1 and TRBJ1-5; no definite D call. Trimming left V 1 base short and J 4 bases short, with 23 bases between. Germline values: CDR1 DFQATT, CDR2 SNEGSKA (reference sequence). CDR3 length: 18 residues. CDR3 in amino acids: CSARVVRSGLVENQPQHF. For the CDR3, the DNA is TGCAGTGCTAGAGTAGTACGGTCGGGCCTGGTGGAGAATCAGCCCCAGCATTTT.

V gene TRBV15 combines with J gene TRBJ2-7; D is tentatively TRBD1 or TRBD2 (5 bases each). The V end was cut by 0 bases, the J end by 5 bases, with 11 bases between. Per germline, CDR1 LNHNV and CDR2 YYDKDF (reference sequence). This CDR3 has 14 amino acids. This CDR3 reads CATSRDNRRDEQYF. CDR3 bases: TGTGCCACCAGCAGAGATAACAGGCGGGACGAGCAGTACTTC.

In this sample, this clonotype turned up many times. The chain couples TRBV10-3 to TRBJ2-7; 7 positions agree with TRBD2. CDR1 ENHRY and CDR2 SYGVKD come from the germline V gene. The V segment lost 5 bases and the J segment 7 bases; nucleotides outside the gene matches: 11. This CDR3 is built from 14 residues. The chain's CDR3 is CAISWGSQGGEQYF. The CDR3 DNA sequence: TGTGCCATCAGTTGGGGAAGTCAGGGAGGGGAGCAGTACTTC.

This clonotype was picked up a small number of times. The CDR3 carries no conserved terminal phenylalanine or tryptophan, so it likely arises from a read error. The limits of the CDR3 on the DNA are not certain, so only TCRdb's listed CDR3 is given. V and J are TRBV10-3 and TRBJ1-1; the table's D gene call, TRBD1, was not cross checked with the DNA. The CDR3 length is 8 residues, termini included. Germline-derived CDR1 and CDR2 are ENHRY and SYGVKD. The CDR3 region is CAISGGQG.

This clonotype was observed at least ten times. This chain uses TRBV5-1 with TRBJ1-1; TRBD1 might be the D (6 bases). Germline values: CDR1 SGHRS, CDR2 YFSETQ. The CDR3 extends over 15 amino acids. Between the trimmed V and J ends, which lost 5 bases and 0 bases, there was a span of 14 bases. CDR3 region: CASRDGGPVNTEAFF. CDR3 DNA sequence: TGCGCCAGCAGAGATGGGGGCCCAGTGAACACTGAAGCTTTCTTT.

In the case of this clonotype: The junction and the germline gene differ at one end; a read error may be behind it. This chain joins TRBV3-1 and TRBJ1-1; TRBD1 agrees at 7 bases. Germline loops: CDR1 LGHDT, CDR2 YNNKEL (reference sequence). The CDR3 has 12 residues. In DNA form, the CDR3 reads TGTGCCGGCAGCATCCGGGACAGTGAAGCTTTCTTT. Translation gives CAGSIRDSEAFF.

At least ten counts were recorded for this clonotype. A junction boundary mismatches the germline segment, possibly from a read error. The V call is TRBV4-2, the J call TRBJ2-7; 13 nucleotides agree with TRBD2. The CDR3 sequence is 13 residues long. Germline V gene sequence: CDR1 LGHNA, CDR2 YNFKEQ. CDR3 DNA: TGTGCCACCAGACCGGGACTAGCGGGACTCTTGCTCTTC. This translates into CATRPGLAGLLLF.

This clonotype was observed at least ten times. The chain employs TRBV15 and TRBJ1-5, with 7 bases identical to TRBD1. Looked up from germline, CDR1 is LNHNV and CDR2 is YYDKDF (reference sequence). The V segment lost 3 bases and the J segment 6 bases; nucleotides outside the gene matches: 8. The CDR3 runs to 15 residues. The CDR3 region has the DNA TGTGCCACCAGCAGGCAGACAGGGACTCTTCAGCCCCAGCATTTT. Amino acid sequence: CATSRQTGTLQPQHF.

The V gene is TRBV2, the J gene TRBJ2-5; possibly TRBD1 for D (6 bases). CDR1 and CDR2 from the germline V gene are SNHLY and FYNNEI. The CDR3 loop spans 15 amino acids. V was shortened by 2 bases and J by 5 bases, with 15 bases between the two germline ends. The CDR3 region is CASSELGAIFETQYF. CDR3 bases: TGTGCCAGCAGTGAATTGGGGGCGATTTTTGAGACCCAGTACTTC.

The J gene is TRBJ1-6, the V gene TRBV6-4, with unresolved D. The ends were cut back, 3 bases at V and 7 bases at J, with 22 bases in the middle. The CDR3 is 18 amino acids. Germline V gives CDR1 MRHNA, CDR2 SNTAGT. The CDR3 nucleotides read TGTGCCAGCAGTGAAACAAGGACGGCCCCAAGACCCAATTCACCCCTCCACTTT. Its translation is CASSETRTAPRPNSPLHF.

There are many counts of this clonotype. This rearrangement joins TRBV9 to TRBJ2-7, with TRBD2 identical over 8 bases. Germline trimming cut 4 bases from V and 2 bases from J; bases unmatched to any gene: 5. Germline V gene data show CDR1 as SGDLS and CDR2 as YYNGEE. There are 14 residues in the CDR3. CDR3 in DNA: TGTGCCAGCAGCTCGGGACTAGTTCCCTACGAGCAGTACTTC. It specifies CASSSGLVPYEQYF.

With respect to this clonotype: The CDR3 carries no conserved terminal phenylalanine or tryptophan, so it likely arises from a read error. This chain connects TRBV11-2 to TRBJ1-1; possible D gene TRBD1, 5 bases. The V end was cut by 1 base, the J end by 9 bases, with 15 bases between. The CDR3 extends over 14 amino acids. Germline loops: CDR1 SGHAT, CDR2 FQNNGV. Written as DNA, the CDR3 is TGTGCCAGCAGCTTAGGTGAGGGGACTACTCAAGCTTTCTCT. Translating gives CASSLGEGTTQAFS.

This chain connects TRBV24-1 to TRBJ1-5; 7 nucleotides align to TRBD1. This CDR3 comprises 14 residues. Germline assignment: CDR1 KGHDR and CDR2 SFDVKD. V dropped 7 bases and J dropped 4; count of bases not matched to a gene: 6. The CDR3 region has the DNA TGTGCCACCAGCGTTGGACAGGTAAATCAGCCCCAGCATTTT. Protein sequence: CATSVGQVNQPQHF.

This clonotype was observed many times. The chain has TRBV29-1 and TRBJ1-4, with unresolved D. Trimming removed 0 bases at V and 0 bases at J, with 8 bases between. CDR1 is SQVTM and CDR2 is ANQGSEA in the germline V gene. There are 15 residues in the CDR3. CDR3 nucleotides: TGCAGCGTTGAAGACGGGGATGCAACTAATGAAAAACTGTTTTTT. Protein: CSVEDGDATNEKLFF.

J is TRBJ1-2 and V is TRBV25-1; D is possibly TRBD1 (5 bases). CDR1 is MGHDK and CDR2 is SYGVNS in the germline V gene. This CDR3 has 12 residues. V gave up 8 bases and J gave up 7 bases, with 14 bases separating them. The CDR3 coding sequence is TGTGCCAGCTCGGACACGGATAGTGGCTACACCTTC. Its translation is CASSDTDSGYTF.

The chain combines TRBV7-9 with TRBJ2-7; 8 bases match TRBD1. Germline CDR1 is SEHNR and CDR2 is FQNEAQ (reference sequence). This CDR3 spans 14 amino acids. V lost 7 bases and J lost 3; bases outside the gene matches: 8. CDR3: CASIPTGARYEQYF. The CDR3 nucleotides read TGTGCCAGCATCCCGACAGGGGCTCGCTACGAGCAGTACTTC.

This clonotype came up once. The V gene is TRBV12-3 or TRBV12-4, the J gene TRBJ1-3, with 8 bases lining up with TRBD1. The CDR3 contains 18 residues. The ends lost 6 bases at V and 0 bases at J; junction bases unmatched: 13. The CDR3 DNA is TGTGCCAGCAGCCCCCTCCCTACAGGGGGAATCTCTGGAAACACCATATATTTT. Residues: CASSPLPTGGISGNTIYF.

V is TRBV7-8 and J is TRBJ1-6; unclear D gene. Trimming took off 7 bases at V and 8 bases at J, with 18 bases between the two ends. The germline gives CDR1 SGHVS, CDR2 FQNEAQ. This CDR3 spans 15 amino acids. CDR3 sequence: CASIEGSSRDSPLHF. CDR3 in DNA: TGTGCCAGCATCGAGGGAAGCTCGAGAGATTCACCCCTCCACTTT.

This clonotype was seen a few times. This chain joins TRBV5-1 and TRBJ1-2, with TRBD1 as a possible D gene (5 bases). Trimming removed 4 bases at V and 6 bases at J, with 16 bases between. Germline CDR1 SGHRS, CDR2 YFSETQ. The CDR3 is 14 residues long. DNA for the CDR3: TGCGCCAGCAGCCGATCGCAGGGCATCGATGGCTACACCTTC. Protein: CASSRSQGIDGYTF. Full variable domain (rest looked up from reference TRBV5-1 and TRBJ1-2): KAGVTQTPRYLIKTRGQQVTLSCSPISGHRSVSWYQQTPGQGLQFLFEYFSETQRNKGNFPGRFSGRQFSNSRSEMNVSTLELGDSALYLCASSRSQGIDGYTFGSGTRLTVV.

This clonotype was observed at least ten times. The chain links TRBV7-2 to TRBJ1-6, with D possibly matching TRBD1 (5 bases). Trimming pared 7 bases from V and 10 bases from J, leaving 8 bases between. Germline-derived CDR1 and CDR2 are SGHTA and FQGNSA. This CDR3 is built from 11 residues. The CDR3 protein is CASTGGSPLHF. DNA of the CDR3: TGTGCCAGCACGGGGGGGTCACCCCTCCACTTT.